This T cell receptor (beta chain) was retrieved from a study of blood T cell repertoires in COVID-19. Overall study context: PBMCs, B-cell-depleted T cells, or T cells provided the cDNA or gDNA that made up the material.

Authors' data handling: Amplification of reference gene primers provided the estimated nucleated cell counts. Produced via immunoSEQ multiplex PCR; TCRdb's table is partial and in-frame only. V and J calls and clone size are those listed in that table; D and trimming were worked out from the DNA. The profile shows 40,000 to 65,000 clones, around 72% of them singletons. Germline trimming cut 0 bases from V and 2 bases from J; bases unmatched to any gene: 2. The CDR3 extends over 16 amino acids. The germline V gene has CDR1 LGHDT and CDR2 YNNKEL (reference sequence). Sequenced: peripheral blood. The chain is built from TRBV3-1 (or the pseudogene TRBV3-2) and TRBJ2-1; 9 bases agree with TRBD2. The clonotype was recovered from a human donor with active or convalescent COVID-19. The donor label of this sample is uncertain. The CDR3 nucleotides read TGTGCCAGCAGCCAAGATGGCGGGAGGGCCTACAATGAGCAGTTCTTC. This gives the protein CASSQDGGRAYNEQFF.